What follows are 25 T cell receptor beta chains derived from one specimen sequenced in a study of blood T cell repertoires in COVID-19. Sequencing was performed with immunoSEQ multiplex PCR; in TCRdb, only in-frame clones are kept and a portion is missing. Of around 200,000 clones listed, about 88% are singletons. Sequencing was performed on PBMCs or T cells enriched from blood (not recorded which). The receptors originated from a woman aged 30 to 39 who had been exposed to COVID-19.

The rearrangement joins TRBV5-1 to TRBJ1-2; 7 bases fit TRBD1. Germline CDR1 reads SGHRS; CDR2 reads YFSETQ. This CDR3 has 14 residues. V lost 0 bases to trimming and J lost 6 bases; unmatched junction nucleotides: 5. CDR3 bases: TGCGCCAGCAGCTTGGTCCCCACAGGGGATGGCTACACCTTC. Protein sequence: CASSLVPTGDGYTF.

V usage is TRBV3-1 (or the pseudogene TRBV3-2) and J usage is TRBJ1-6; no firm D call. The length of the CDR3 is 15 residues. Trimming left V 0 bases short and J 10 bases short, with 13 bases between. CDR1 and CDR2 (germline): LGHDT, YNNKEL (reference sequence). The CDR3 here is CASSQDLGGWSPLHF. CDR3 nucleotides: TGTGCCAGCAGCCAAGATCTGGGCGGGTGGTCACCCCTCCACTTT.

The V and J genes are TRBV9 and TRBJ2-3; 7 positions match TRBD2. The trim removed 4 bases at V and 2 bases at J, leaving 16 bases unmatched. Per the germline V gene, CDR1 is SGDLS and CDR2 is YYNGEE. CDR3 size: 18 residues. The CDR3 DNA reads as TGTGCCAGCAGCCCTGTACCCTCTCTAGCGGAGTACACAGATACGCAGTATTTT. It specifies CASSPVPSLAEYTDTQYF.

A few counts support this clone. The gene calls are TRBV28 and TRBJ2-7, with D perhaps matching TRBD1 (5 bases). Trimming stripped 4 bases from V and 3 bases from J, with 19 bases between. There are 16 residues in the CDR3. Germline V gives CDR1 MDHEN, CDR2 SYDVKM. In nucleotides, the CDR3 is TGTGCCAGCAGTTACCCCAGAGGCAGGGATTTCTACGAGCAGTACTTC. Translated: CASSYPRGRDFYEQYF.

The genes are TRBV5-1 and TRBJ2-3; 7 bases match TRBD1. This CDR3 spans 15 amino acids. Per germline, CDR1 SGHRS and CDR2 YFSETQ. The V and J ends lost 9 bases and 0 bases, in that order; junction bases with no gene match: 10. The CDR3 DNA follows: TGCGCCACAAAAAAAGGGACAGCTAGCACAGATACGCAGTATTTT. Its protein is CATKKGTASTDTQYF. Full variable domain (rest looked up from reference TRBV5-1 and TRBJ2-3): KAGVTQTPRYLIKTRGQQVTLSCSPISGHRSVSWYQQTPGQGLQFLFEYFSETQRNKGNFPGRFSGRQFSNSRSEMNVSTLELGDSALYLCATKKGTASTDTQYFGPGTRLTVL.

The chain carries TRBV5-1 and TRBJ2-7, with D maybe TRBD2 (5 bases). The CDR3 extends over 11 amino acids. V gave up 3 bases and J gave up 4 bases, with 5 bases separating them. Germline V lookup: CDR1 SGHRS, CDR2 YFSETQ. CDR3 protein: CASSSGYEQYF. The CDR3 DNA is TGCGCCAGCAGCTCGGGGTACGAGCAGTACTTC. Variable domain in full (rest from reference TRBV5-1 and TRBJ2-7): KAGVTQTPRYLIKTRGQQVTLSCSPISGHRSVSWYQQTPGQGLQFLFEYFSETQRNKGNFPGRFSGRQFSNSRSEMNVSTLELGDSALYLCASSSGYEQYFGPGTRLTVT.

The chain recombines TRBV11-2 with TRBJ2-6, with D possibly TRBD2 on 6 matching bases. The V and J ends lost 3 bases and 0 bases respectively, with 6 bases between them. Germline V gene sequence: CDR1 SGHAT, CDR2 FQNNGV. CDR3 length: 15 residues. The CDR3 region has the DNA TGTGCCAGCAGCTTGGGGGGCTCTGGGGCCAACGTCCTGACTTTC. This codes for CASSLGGSGANVLTF.

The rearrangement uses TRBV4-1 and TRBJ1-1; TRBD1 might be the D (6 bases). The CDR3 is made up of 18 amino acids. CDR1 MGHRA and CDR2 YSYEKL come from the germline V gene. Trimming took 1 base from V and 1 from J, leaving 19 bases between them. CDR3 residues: CASSQGSLYGRGNTEAFF. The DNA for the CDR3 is TGCGCCAGCAGCCAAGGCTCTCTCTATGGCAGGGGGAACACTGAAGCTTTCTTT.

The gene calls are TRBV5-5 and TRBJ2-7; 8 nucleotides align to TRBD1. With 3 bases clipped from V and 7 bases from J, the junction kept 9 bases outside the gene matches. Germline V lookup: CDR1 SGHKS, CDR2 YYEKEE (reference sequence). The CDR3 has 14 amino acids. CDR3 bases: TGTGCCAGCAGCTACGGACAGGGAGAAAGAGAGCAGTACTTC. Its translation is CASSYGQGEREQYF.

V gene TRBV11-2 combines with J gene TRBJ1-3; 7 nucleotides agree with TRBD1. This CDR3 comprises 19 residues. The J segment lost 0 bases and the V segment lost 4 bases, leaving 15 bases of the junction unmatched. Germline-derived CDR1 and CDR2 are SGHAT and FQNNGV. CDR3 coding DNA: TGTGCCAGCAGCTCAGAAGCCCTACAGGGGAAAAGCTCTGGAAACACCATATATTTT. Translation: CASSSEALQGKSSGNTIYF.

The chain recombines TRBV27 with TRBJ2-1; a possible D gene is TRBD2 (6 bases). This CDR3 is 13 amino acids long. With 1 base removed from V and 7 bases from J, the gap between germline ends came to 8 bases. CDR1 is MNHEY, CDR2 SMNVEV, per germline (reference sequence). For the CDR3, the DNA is TGTGCCAGCAGTTTATTTGGGGGGAATGAGCAGTTCTTC. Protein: CASSLFGGNEQFF.

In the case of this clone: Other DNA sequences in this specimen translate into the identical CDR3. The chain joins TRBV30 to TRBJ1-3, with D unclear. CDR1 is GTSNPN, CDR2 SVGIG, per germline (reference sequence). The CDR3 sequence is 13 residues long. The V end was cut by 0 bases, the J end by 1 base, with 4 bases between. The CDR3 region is CAWSVLSGNTIYF. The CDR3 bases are TGTGCCTGGAGTGTACTATCTGGAAACACCATATATTTT.

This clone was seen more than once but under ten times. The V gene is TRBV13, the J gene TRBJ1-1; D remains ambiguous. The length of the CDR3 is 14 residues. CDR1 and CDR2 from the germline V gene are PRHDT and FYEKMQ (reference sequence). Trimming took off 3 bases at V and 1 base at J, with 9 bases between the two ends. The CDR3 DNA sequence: TGTGCCAGCAGCTTTACTACCTGGAACACTGAAGCTTTCTTT. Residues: CASSFTTWNTEAFF.

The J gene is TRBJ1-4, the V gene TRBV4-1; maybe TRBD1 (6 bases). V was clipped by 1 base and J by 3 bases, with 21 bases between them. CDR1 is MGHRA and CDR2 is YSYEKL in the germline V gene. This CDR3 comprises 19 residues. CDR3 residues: CASSQGGQAYTKANEKLFF. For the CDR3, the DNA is TGCGCCAGCAGCCAAGGGGGGCAGGCCTATACCAAGGCTAATGAAAAACTGTTTTTT.

This chain's CDR3 is CASSSSGGVAETQYF. The CDR3 coding sequence is TGCGCCAGCAGCTCTAGCGGGGGGGTGGCAGAGACCCAGTACTTC. The chain recombines TRBV5-1 with TRBJ2-5, with 12 bases identical to TRBD2. Germline-derived CDR1 and CDR2 are SGHRS and YFSETQ. J gave up 4 bases and V 3 bases, and 4 bases lay outside the gene matches. The CDR3 extends over 15 amino acids.

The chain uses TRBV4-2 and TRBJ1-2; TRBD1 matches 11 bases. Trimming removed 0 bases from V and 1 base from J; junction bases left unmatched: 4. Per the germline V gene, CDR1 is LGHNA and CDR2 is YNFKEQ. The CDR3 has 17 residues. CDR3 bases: TGTGCCAGCAGCCAAGATGCCGGGACAGGGGGTAACTATGGCTACACCTTC. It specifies CASSQDAGTGGNYGYTF.

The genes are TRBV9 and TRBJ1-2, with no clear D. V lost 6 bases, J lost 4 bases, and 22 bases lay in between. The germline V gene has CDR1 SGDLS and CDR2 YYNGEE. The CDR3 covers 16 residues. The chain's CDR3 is CASTPGRLDGVYGYTF. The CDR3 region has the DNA TGTGCCAGCACCCCTGGACGTCTCGACGGGGTCTATGGCTACACCTTC.

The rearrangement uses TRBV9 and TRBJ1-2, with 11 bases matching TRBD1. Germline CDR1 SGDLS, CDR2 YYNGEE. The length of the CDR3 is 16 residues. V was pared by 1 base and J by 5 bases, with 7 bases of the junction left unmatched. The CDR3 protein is CASSVNVRDRGYGYTF. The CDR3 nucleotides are TGTGCCAGCAGCGTAAATGTAAGGGACAGGGGGTATGGCTACACCTTC.

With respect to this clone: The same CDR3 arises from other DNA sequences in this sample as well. The CDR3 DNA is TGCAGCGTTGAGACAGCTAGCACAGATACGCAGTATTTT. It translates to CSVETASTDTQYF. The rearrangement joins TRBV29-1 to TRBJ2-3; possibly TRBD1 for D (5 bases). Germline CDR1 reads SQVTM; CDR2 reads ANQGSEA. Trimming cost V 3 bases and J 0 bases, with 7 bases left between them. The CDR3 is 13 amino acids.

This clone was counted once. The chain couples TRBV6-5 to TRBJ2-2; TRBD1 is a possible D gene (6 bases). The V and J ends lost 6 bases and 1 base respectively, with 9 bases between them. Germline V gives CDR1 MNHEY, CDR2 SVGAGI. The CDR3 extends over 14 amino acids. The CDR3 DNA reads TGTGCCAGCAGACAACAGGGGAACACCGGGGAGCTGTTTTTT. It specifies CASRQQGNTGELFF.

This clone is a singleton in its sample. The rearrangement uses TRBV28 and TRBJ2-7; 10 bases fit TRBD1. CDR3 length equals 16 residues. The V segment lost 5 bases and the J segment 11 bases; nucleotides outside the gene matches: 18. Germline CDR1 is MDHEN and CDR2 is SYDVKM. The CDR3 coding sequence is TGTGCCAGCAGTCAGGGGAAGCGATGGACAGGGGGACTGGAGTACTTC. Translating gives CASSQGKRWTGGLEYF.

The CDR3 bases are TGTGCCAGCAGTTTCCAGGGTCATGGCTACACCTTC. It yields the protein CASSFQGHGYTF. V usage is TRBV28 and J usage is TRBJ1-2, with a possible D match to TRBD1 (5 bases). With 3 bases removed from V and 6 bases from J, the gap between germline ends came to 8 bases. This CDR3 is 12 amino acids long. Germline V gene sequence: CDR1 MDHEN, CDR2 SYDVKM.

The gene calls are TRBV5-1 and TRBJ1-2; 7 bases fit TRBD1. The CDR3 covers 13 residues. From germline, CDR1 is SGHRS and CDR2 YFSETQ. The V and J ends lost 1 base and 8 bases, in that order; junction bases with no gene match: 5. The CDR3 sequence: CASSLIQGVGYTF. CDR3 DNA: TGCGCCAGCAGCTTGATCCAGGGGGTGGGCTACACCTTC.

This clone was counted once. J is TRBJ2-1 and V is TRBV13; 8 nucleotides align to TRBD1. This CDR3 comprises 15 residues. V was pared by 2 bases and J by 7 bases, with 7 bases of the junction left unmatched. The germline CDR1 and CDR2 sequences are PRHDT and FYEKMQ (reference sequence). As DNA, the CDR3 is TGTGCCAGCAGCTTAACGGGCAGGGGGCCGAATGAGCAGTTCTTC. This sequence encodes CASSLTGRGPNEQFF.

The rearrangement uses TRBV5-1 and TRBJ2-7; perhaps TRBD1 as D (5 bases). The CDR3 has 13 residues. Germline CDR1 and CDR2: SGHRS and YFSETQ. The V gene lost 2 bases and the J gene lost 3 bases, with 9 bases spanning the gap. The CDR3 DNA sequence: TGCGCCAGCAGCTTTGCAGGGTACTACGAGCAGTACTTC. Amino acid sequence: CASSFAGYYEQYF.